The source of this TCR beta chain is a study of graft-versus-host responses after intestinal transplantation. On the study more broadly: Recipients across the board were started on anti-thymocyte globulin induction, then kept on tacrolimus and steroids for two to four years. Study-level results: The study found high graft-versus-host to host-versus-graft clonal ratios in allografts of patients with graft-donor T cell macrochimerism. GvH clones detected in recipient marrow included some appearing first in ileum or blood.

Per the germline V gene, CDR1 is SEHNR and CDR2 is FQNEAQ (reference sequence). This CDR3 is 13 amino acids long. Trimming cost V 8 bases and J 4 bases, with 12 bases left between them. As for this clone: Its specificity is unknown.

Sequencing was performed with immunoSEQ multiplex PCR; in TCRdb, only in-frame clones are kept and a portion is missing. The table lists under 95,000 clones, 88% of them singletons, with roughly 0.3% in the top ten. Here the sequenced sample was unstimulated CD4+ T cells sorted from spleen or lymph node cells, taken before transplant. This chain uses TRBV7-9 with TRBJ1-3; D gene unclear. The receptor comes from a human donor who was the organ donor for an intestinal transplant. This chain's CDR3 is CASVQIPGNTIYF. DNA of the CDR3: TGTGCCAGCGTCCAGATACCGGGAAACACCATATATTTT.